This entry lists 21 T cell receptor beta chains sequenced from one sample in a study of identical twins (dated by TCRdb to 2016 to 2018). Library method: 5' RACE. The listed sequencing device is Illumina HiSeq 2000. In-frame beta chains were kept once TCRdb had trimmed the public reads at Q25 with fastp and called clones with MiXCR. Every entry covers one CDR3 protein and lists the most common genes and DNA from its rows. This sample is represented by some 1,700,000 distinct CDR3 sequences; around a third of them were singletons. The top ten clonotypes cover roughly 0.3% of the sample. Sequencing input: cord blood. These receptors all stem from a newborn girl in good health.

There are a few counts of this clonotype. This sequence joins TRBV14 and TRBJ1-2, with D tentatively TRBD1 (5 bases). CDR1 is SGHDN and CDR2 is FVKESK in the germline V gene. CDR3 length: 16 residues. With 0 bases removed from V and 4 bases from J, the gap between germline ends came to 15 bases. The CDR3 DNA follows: TGTGCCAGCAGCCAAGACAGGGATCCCCCTCTCTATGGCTACACCTTC. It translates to CASSQDRDPPLYGYTF.

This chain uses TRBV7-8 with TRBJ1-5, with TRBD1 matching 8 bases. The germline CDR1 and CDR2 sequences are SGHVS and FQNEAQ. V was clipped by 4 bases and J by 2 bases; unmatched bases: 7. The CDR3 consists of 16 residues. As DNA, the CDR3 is TGTGCCAGCAGCTCCCGACAGGGGACGGGCAATCAGCCCCAGCATTTT. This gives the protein CASSSRQGTGNQPQHF.

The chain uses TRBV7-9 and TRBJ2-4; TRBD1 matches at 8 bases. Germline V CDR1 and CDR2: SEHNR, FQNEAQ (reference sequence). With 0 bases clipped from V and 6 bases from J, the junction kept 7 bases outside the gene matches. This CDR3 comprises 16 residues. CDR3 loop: CASSLAGSGGGNIQYF. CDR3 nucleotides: TGTGCCAGCAGCTTAGCGGGGTCAGGGGGCGGAAACATTCAGTACTTC.

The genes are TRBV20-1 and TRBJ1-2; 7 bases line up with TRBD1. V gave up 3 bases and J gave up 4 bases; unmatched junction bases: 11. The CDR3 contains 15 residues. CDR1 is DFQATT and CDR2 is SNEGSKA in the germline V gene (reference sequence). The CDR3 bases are TGCAGTGCTAGGAGGGGGCAAAGGGATGGCTATGGCTACACCTTC. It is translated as CSARRGQRDGYGYTF.

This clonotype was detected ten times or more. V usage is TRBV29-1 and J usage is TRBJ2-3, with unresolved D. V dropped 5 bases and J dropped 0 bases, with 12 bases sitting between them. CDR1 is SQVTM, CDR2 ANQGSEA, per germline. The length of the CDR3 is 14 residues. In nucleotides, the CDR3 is TGCAGCGTTTCCTACGGGCCTAGCACAGATACGCAGTATTTT. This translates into CSVSYGPSTDTQYF.

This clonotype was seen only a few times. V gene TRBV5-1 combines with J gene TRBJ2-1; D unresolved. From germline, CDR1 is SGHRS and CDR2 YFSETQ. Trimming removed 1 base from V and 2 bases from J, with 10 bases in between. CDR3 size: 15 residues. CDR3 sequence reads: CASSLTRGPYNEQFF. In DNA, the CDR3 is TGCGCCAGCAGCTTGACACGCGGCCCCTACAATGAGCAGTTCTTC.

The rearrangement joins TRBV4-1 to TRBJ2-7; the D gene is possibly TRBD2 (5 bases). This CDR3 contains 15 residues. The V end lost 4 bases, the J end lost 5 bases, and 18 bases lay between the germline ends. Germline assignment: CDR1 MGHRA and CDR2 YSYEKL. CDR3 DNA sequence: TGCGCCAGCAGCCCGACTGGACGGGCCGGGGACGAGCAGTACTTC. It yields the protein CASSPTGRAGDEQYF.

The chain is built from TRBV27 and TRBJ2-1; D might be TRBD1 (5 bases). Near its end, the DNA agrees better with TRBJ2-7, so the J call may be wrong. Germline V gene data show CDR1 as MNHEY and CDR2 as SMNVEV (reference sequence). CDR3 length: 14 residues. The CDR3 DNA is TGTGCCAGCAGTTTCAGGGTGGGTGAAAATGAGCAGTACTTC. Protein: CASSFRVGENEQYF.

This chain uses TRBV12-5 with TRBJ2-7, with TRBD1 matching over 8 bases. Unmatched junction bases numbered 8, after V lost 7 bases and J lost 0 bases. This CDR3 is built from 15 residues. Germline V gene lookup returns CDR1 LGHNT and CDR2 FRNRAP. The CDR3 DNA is TGTGCTAGTGAACTTCAGGGACAGGACTCCTACGAGCAGTACTTC. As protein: CASELQGQDSYEQYF.

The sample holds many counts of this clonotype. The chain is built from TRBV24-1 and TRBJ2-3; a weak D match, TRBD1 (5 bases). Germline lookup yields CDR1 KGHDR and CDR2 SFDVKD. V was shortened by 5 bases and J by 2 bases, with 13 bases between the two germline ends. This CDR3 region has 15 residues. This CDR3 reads CATSGPGYDTDTQYF. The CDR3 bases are TGTGCCACCAGTGGTCCAGGGTATGACACAGATACGCAGTATTTT.

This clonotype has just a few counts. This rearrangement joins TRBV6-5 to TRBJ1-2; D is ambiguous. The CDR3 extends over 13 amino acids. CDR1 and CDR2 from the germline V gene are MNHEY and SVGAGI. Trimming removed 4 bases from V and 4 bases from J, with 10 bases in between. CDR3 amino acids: CASSWGPAYGYTF. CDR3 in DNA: TGTGCCAGCAGTTGGGGTCCGGCCTATGGCTACACCTTC.

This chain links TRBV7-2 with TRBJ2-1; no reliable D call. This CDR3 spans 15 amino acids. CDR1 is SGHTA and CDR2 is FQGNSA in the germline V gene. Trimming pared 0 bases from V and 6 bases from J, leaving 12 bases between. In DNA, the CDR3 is TGTGCCAGCAGCTTAGCGCTGATAGCCCCCAATGAGCAGTTCTTC. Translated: CASSLALIAPNEQFF.

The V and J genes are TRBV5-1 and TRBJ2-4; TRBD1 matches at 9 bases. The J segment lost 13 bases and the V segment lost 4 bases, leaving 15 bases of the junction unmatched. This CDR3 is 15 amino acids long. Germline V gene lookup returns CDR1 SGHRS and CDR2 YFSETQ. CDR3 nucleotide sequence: TGCGCCAGCAGCCCCAGAGGGACAGGGTGGAATGAGCAGTACTTC. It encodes CASSPRGTGWNEQYF.

CDR3 loop: CASSFSRKEKLFF. The DNA of the CDR3 is TGTGCCAGCAGCTTCTCCCGAAAAGAAAAACTGTTTTTT. The rearrangement uses TRBV7-2 and TRBJ1-4; D remains unclear. CDR3 length: 13 residues. V lost 3 bases to trimming and J lost 8 bases, with 10 bases between them. CDR1 and CDR2 from the germline V gene are SGHTA and FQGNSA.

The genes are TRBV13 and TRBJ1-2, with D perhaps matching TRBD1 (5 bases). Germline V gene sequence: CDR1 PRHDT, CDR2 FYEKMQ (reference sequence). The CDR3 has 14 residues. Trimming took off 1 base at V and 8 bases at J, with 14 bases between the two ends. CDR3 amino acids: CASSLVGRVGGYTF. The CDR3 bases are TGTGCCAGCAGCTTAGTGGGCAGGGTGGGCGGCTACACCTTC.

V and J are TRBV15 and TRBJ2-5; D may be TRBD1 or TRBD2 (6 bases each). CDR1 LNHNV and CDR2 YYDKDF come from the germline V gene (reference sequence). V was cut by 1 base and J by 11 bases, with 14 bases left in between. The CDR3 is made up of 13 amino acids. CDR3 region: CATSRAPGEEQYF. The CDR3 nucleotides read TGTGCCACCAGCAGAGCCCCAGGGGAGGAGCAGTACTTC.

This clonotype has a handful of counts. The CDR3 protein is CASSQWPSDEAFF. The CDR3 DNA sequence: TGTGCCAGCAGCCAATGGCCGTCGGATGAAGCTTTCTTT. The J gene is TRBJ1-1, the V gene TRBV16, with D hard to call. V shed 1 base and J shed 7 bases, with 10 bases lying between them. Germline lookup yields CDR1 KGHSY and CDR2 FQNENV. This CDR3 region has 13 residues.

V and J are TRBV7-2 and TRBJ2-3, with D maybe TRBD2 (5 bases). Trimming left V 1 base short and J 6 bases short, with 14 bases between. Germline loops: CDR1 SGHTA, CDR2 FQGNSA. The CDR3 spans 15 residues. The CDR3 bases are TGTGCCAGCAGCTTAGTGGCCACTAGTTACGATACGCAGTATTTT. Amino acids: CASSLVATSYDTQYF.

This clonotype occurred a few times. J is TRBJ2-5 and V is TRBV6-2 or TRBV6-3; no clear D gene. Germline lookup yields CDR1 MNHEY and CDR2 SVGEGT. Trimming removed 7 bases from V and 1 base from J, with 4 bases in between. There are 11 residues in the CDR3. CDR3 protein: CASKSQETQYF. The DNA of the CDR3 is TGTGCCAGCAAGAGCCAAGAGACCCAGTACTTC.

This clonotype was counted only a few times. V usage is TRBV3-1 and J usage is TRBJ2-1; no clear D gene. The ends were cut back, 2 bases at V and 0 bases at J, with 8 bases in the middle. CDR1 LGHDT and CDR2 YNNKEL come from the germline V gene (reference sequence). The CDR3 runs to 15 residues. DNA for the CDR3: TGTGCCAGCAGCCAAAAGTTGAGCTCCTACAATGAGCAGTTCTTC. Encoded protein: CASSQKLSSYNEQFF.

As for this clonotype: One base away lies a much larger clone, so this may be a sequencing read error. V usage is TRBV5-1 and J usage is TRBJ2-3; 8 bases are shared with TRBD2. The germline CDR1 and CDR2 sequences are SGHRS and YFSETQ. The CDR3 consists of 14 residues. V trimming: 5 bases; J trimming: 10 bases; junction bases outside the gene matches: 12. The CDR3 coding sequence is TGCGCCAGCAGTTTAGGCGGGAGGTCCGATGCGCAGTATTTT. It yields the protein CASSLGGRSDAQYF. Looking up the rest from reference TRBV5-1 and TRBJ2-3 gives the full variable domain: KAGVTQTPRYLIKTRGQQVTLSCSPISGHRSVSWYQQTPGQGLQFLFEYFSETQRNKGNFPGRFSGRQFSNSRSEMNVSTLELGDSALYLCASSLGGRSDAQYFGPGTRLTVL.